Reported below is one T cell receptor beta chain. The sample is drawn from a study of blood T cell repertoires in COVID-19. Libraries were prepared by immunoSEQ multiplex PCR; TCRdb keeps only in-frame clonotypes and omits some of them. Of 200,000 or so clones in the sample, about 84% are singletons; the top ten hold approximately 2%. Germline loops: CDR1 SEHNR, CDR2 FQNEAQ (reference sequence). Trimming shortened V by 0 bases and J by 5 bases, and 10 bases separated the two germline ends. The length of the CDR3 is 14 residues. V usage is TRBV7-9 and J usage is TRBJ2-5, with D perhaps matching TRBD2 (5 bases). The sample taken for sequencing was PBMCs or T cells enriched from blood (not recorded which). The TCR originated in a man between 60 and 75 years old who had recovered from COVID-19. DNA for the CDR3: TGTGCCAGCAGCTTAGCCGGAGGAGCGGAGACCCAGTACTTC. Translation: CASSLAGGAETQYF.